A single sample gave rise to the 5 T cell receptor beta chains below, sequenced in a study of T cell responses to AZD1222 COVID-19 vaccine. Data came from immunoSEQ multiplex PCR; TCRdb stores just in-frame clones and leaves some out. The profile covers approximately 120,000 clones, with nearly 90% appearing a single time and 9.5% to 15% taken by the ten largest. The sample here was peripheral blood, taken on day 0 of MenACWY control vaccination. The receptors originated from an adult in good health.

The CDR3 loop is CASSVRTYGYNSPLHF. The CDR3 DNA reads TGTGCCAGCAGCGTAAGGACATATGGATATAATTCACCCCTCCACTTT. The rearrangement joins TRBV5-5 to TRBJ1-6, with a weak D call TRBD1 (5 bases). The germline V gene has CDR1 SGHKS and CDR2 YYEKEE (reference sequence). The V end was cut by 4 bases, the J end by 4 bases, with 15 bases between. This CDR3 is 16 amino acids long.

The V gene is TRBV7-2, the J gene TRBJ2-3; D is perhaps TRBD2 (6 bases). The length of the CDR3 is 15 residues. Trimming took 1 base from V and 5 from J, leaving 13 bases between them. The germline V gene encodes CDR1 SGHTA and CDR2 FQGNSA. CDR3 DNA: TGTGCCAGCAGCTTAGTCCGGCAGGGAGGAGATACGCAGTATTTT. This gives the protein CASSLVRQGGDTQYF.

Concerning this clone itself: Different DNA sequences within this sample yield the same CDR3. The CDR3 nucleotides are TGTGCCAGCTCACCTGACAGGCAAGCTAACTATGGCTACACCTTC. Protein product: CASSPDRQANYGYTF. This chain joins TRBV18 and TRBJ1-2; maybe TRBD1 (6 bases). The V gene lost 3 bases and the J gene lost 0 bases, with 11 bases spanning the gap. CDR1 KGHSH and CDR2 LQKENI come from the germline V gene. The CDR3 is made up of 15 amino acids.

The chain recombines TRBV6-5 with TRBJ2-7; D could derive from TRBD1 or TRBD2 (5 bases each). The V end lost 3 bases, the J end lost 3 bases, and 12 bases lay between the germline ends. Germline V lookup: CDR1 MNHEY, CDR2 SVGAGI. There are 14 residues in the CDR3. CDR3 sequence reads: CASSYTGTHYEQYF. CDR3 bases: TGTGCCAGCAGTTATACCGGGACCCACTACGAGCAGTACTTC.

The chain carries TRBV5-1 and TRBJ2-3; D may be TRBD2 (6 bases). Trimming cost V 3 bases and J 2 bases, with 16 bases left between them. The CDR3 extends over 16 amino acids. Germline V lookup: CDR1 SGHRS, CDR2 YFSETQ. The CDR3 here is CASSSRPGTVTDTQYF. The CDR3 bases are TGCGCCAGCAGCTCACGTCCCGGGACTGTCACAGATACGCAGTATTTT.